The rows below give T cell receptor beta chains drawn from one sample of a study of blood T cell repertoires in COVID-19. The protocol was immunoSEQ multiplex PCR, while the TCRdb copy is restricted to in-frame clones and leaves out a portion. The table has about 320,000 clones, 89% seen once. The specimen sequenced was peripheral blood. These TCRs come from a woman aged 25 to 39 with COVID-19, enrolled during active disease. Each CDR3 is given with its conserved first and last residue. The D gene is left open where the match is weak. The size of a clone is reported for some rows only, either as once, few or many, or as a class for expanded clones.

J: TRBJ2-4
V: TRBV10-2
size: .
D: .
DNA: TGCGCCAGCAGTGTAGGGCAGGGTCTAGCCAAAAACATTCAGTACTTC
CDR3: CASSVGQGLAKNIQYF

J: TRBJ1-1
V: TRBV6-5
size: .
D: TRBD1
DNA: TGTGCCAGCACCGGGGACAGGAAAGCTTTCTTT
CDR3: CASTGDRKAFF

J: TRBJ1-5
V: TRBV7-8
size: .
D: TRBD1
DNA: TGTGCCAGCAGCCATAGGGCAGGGGGCGTGGATCATCAGCCCCAGCATTTT
CDR3: CASSHRAGGVDHQPQHF

J: TRBJ2-3
V: TRBV9
size: .
D: .
DNA: TGTGCCAGCAGCGTGGGAGTCACAGATACGCAGTATTTT
CDR3: CASSVGVTDTQYF

J: TRBJ1-1
V: TRBV10-2
size: .
D: .
DNA: TGCGCCAGCAGTGACAGGGAGAACACTGAAGCTTTCTTT
CDR3: CASSDRENTEAFF

J: TRBJ1-2
V: TRBV19
size: .
D: TRBD1
DNA: TGTGCCAGTAGTACGGGGACAGGGACTAGGAACTATGGCTACACCTTC
CDR3: CASSTGTGTRNYGYTF

J: TRBJ2-1
V: TRBV27
size: many
D: TRBD2
DNA: TGTGCCAGCAGTTTAGATCCCGGGACTAGTGCCAATGAGCAGTTCTTC
CDR3: CASSLDPGTSANEQFF

J: TRBJ1-2
V: TRBV18
size: .
D: .
DNA: TGTGCCAGCTCATCAGACAGGAATGGCTACACCTTC
CDR3: CASSSDRNGYTF

J: TRBJ2-7
V: TRBV27
size: .
D: TRBD1
DNA: TGTGCCAGCAGTTTCCGACAGGGGGCGAATTCGCCCACCTCCTACGAGCAGTACTTC
CDR3: CASSFRQGANSPTSYEQYF

J: TRBJ1-2
V: TRBV5-6
size: .
D: .
DNA: TGTGCCAGCAGCTTGGGGGCCCTTGCTGCCCCCTTC
CDR3: CASSLGALAAPF

J: TRBJ1-1
V: TRBV19
size: .
D: TRBD1
DNA: TGTGCCAGTAGTTCACGGACAGGGGGGACTTCTGAGACTGAAGCTTTCTTT
CDR3: CASSSRTGGTSETEAFF

J: TRBJ1-1
V: TRBV10-1
size: .
D: .
DNA: TGCGCCAGCAGTGAGTCTACAGATAAGAACACTGAAGCTTTCTTT
CDR3: CASSESTDKNTEAFF

J: TRBJ2-7
V: TRBV6-5
size: .
D: .
DNA: TGTGCCAGCAGCCGAAGGGACACGCACTACGAGCAGTACTTC
CDR3: CASSRRDTHYEQYF

J: TRBJ1-2
V: TRBV1
size: .
D: .
DNA: TGCACCAGCAGCTACCTCGCAGGGGGCCTCTATGGCTACACCTTC
CDR3: CTSSYLAGGLYGYTF

J: TRBJ2-1
V: TRBV19
size: .
D: TRBD1
DNA: TGTGCCAGTACCCCACAGGGGACAGGGCGAAATGAGCAGTTCTTC
CDR3: CASTPQGTGRNEQFF

J: TRBJ2-5
V: TRBV29-1
size: .
D: TRBD2
DNA: TGCAGCGTTGAACTAGCGGGAATGTACTTC
CDR3: CSVELAGMYF

J: TRBJ2-1
V: TRBV18
size: .
D: .
DNA: TGTGCCAGCTCACCGTCTAGCGATGAGCAGTTCTTC
CDR3: CASSPSSDEQFF

J: TRBJ1-2
V: TRBV12-3/TRBV12-4
size: once
D: .
DNA: TGTGCCAGCAGTCCCTCCCCGGACTGGGGCTACACCTTC
CDR3: CASSPSPDWGYTF

J: TRBJ2-3
V: TRBV12-5
size: .
D: .
DNA: TGTGCTAGTGCCGTCGAGGGAGATACGCAGTATTTT
CDR3: CASAVEGDTQYF

J: TRBJ1-2
V: TRBV4-1
size: .
D: TRBD1
DNA: TGCGCCAGCAGCCAAGATCGGCCAGGAGGGGGCATTTATGGCTACACCTTC
CDR3: CASSQDRPGGGIYGYTF

J: TRBJ1-5
V: TRBV27
size: .
D: TRBD1
DNA: TGTGCCAGCAGTCTAGGGGGCGCGGGTCAGCCCCAGCATTTT
CDR3: CASSLGGAGQPQHF

J: TRBJ1-2
V: TRBV21-1
size: .
D: .
DNA: TGTGCCAGCAGCAAAGAGGGGACAGGGGGCGCGAACTATGGCTACACCTTC
CDR3: CASSKEGTGGANYGYTF

J: TRBJ1-2
V: TRBV18
size: .
D: .
DNA: TGTGCCAGCTCACCGGACGGCGGGGGGCTAAGTGGCTACACCTTC
CDR3: CASSPDGGGLSGYTF

J: TRBJ2-7
V: TRBV6-5
size: once
D: .
DNA: TGTGCCAGCAGTTACAGGGGCCGTACCGTCGAGCAGTACTTC
CDR3: CASSYRGRTVEQYF

J: TRBJ2-1
V: TRBV5-1
size: .
D: .
DNA: TGCGCCAGCAGCATTGGACTGGAAAACAATGAGCAGTTCTTC
CDR3: CASSIGLENNEQFF

J: TRBJ2-1
V: TRBV7-8
size: .
D: .
DNA: TGTGCCAGCAGCTTAGGTCTAGGGGGCTCCTACAATGAGCAGTTCTTC
CDR3: CASSLGLGGSYNEQFF

J: TRBJ1-1
V: TRBV5-1
size: once
D: .
DNA: TGCGCCAGCAGCCCAAAAATGGGGGCCTGGGACACTGAAGCTTTCTTT
CDR3: CASSPKMGAWDTEAFF

J: TRBJ2-7
V: TRBV6-1
size: .
D: .
DNA: TGTGCCAGCAGTGAGAACAGGGCCTACGAGCAGTACTTC
CDR3: CASSENRAYEQYF

J: TRBJ2-7
V: TRBV3-1/TRBV3-2
size: .
D: .
DNA: TGTGCCAGCAGCTCGGACAGCTACGAGCAGTACTTC
CDR3: CASSSDSYEQYF

J: TRBJ1-1
V: TRBV5-4
size: .
D: .
DNA: TGTGCCAGCAGCTTAGGGGGGGGCACTGAAGCTTTCTTT
CDR3: CASSLGGGTEAFF

J: TRBJ1-2
V: TRBV5-4
size: .
D: .
DNA: TGTGCCAGCAGCTTACGGGGGAGCAACTATGGCTACACCTTC
CDR3: CASSLRGSNYGYTF

J: TRBJ1-1
V: TRBV5-6
size: .
D: .
DNA: TGTGCCAGCAGCTGGGGACCGGGGGGGAACACTGAAGCTTTCTTT
CDR3: CASSWGPGGNTEAFF

J: TRBJ1-2
V: TRBV7-9
size: .
D: .
DNA: TGTGCCAGCAGCCACTCCGCTAACTATGGCTACACCTTC
CDR3: CASSHSANYGYTF

J: TRBJ1-5
V: TRBV28
size: .
D: TRBD1
DNA: TGTGCCAGCCAGGGGGCATTCGTAATAGGGAAGCCCCAGCATTTT
CDR3: CASQGAFVIGKPQHF

J: TRBJ1-5
V: TRBV5-1
size: .
D: .
DNA: TGCGCCAGCAGTGAGGAGGGACCAGGGCCCCAGCATTTT
CDR3: CASSEEGPGPQHF

J: TRBJ1-2
V: TRBV4-2
size: .
D: .
DNA: TGTGCCAGCAGCCAAACCCGGGGAGGGGGGGGTGGCTACACCTTC
CDR3: CASSQTRGGGGGYTF

J: TRBJ1-1
V: TRBV10-1
size: once
D: .
DNA: TGCGCCAGCAGTGAGGGGGGAGGGACTGAAGCTTTCTTT
CDR3: CASSEGGGTEAFF

J: TRBJ2-1
V: TRBV6-4
size: .
D: .
DNA: TGTGCCAGCAGTGCCCAGGGGGGCCGGTACAATGAGCAGTTCTTC
CDR3: CASSAQGGRYNEQFF

J: TRBJ2-5
V: TRBV5-1
size: once
D: .
DNA: TGCGCCAGCCACACTGGGGCCACTGGATTGGAAGAGACCCAGTACTTC
CDR3: CASHTGATGLEETQYF

J: TRBJ1-5
V: TRBV5-1
size: .
D: TRBD1
DNA: TGCGCCAGCAGCCCACCTGGACAGGCGGACAATCAGCCCCAGCATTTT
CDR3: CASSPPGQADNQPQHF

J: TRBJ2-3
V: TRBV5-1
size: .
D: TRBD1
DNA: TGCGCCAGCAGCTTGGTGGGACAGGGGTTAGATACGCAGTATTTT
CDR3: CASSLVGQGLDTQYF

J: TRBJ1-6
V: TRBV5-1
size: .
D: TRBD1
DNA: TGCGCCAGCAGCTTGGTTGAGACAGGGTTAGGGGGAATTAATTCACCCCTCCACTTT
CDR3: CASSLVETGLGGINSPLHF

J: TRBJ1-4
V: TRBV10-2
size: once
D: .
DNA: TGCGCCAGCAGACTAAAACAGGGAGAAGTTTTAGCAACTAATGAAAAACTGTTTTTT
CDR3: CASRLKQGEVLATNEKLFF

J: TRBJ2-1
V: TRBV6-5
size: .
D: TRBD1
DNA: TGTGCCAGCACCAGGACAGGGAACTACAATGAGCAGTTCTTC
CDR3: CASTRTGNYNEQFF

J: TRBJ2-3
V: TRBV5-1
size: .
D: .
DNA: TGCGCCAGCAGGGAGTCCCAGCTCTACACAGATACGCAGTATTTT
CDR3: CASRESQLYTDTQYF

J: TRBJ1-2
V: TRBV6-6
size: once
D: TRBD1
DNA: TGTGCCAGCAGATCTACCGGGACAGCCTATGGCTACACCTTC
CDR3: CASRSTGTAYGYTF

J: TRBJ2-1
V: TRBV6-6
size: .
D: .
DNA: TGTGCCAGCAGTTACTCCCTCTTGGGGAGTGAGCAGTTCTTC
CDR3: CASSYSLLGSEQFF

J: TRBJ2-5
V: TRBV6-5
size: once
D: TRBD1
DNA: TGTGCCAGCAGTCCGGGACAGGGAGAGACCCAGTACTTC
CDR3: CASSPGQGETQYF

J: TRBJ1-2
V: TRBV28
size: .
D: .
DNA: TGTGCCAGCACCCCTCCAGGTTCTGGCTACACCTTC
CDR3: CASTPPGSGYTF

J: TRBJ1-3
V: TRBV7-2
size: few
D: .
DNA: TGTGCCAGCAGCTTAGTCATCTCTGGAAACACCATATATTTT
CDR3: CASSLVISGNTIYF

J: TRBJ2-7
V: TRBV27
size: .
D: .
DNA: TGTGCCAGCAGTTTACGAGGGATAGCCTACGAGCAGTACTTC
CDR3: CASSLRGIAYEQYF

J: TRBJ1-2
V: TRBV5-1
size: .
D: TRBD1
DNA: TGCGCCATCTTTGCGGTCGTTGCGGGACAGGATTCTGGCTACACCTTC
CDR3: CAIFAVVAGQDSGYTF

J: TRBJ2-7
V: TRBV6-2/TRBV6-3
size: .
D: .
DNA: TGTGCCAGCAGTTATTACTTGGACGAGCAGTACTTC
CDR3: CASSYYLDEQYF